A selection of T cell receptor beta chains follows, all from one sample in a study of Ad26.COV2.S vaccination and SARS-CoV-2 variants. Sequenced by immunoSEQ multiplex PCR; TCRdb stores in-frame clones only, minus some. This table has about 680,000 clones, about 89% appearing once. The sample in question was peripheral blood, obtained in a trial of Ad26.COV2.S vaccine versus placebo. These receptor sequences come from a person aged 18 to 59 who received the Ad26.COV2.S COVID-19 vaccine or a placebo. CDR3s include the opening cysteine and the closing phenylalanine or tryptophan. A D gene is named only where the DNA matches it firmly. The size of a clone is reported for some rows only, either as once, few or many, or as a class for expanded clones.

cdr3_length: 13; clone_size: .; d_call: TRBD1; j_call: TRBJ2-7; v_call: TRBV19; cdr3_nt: TGTGCCAGCGGGACAGGGGTAACCTACGAGCAGTACTTC; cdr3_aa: CASGTGVTYEQYF
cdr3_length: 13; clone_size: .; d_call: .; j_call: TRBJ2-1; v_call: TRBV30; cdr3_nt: TGTGCCTGGAGTATGGGACGGGGCAATGAGCAGTTCTTC; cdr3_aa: CAWSMGRGNEQFF
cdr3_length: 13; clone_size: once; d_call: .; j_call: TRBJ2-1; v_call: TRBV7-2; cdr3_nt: TGTGCCAGCAGCCCGGGGACTTACAATGAGCAGTTCTTC; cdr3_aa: CASSPGTYNEQFF
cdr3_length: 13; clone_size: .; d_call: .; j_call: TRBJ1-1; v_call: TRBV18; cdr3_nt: TGTGCCAGCTCCCCGGGCCCTGGCACTGAAGCTTTCTTT; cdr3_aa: CASSPGPGTEAFF
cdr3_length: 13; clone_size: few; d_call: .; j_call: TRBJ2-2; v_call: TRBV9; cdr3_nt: TGTGCCAGCAGCCCCGGGGACAACGGGGAGCTGTTTTTT; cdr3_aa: CASSPGDNGELFF
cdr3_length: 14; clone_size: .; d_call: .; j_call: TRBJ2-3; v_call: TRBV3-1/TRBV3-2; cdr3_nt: TGTGCCAGCAGCCATTCCCTCGAGCCAGATACGCAGTATTTT; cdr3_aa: CASSHSLEPDTQYF
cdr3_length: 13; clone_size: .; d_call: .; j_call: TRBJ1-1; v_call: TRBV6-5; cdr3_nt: TGTGCCAGCAGTTACCGTACGAACACTGAAGCTTTCTTT; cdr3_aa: CASSYRTNTEAFF
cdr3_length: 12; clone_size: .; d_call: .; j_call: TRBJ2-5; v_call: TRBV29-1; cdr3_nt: TGCAGCGCCGCCCAGGGACGGGAGACCCAGTACTTC; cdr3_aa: CSAAQGRETQYF
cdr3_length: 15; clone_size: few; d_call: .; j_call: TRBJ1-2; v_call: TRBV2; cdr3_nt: TGTGCCAGCAGTCCGTACTCGGGGGCCGCCTATGGCTACACCTTC; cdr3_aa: CASSPYSGAAYGYTF
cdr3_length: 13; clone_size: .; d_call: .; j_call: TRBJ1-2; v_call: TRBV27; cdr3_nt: TGTGCCAGCAGTTTAGGCCCTAACTATGGCTACACCTTC; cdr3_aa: CASSLGPNYGYTF
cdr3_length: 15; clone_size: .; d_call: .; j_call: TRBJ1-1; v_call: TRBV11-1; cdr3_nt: TGTGCCAGCAGCTTAGCCCGGGGGCCGGCCACTGAAGCTTTCTTT; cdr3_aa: CASSLARGPATEAFF
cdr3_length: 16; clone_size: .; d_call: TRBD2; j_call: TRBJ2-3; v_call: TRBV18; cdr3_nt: TGTGCCAGCTCACCACGCACCGGGACTAGATCAGATACGCAGTATTTT; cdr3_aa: CASSPRTGTRSDTQYF
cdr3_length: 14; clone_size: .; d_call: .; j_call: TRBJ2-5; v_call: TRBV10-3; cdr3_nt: TGTGCCATCAGTGACTCCTTGGGACTCGAGACCCAGTACTTC; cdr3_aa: CAISDSLGLETQYF
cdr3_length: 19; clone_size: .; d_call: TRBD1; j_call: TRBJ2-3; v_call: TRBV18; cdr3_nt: TGTGCCAGCTCACGACCCAGGACAGGGAACGTTCGGGGGACAGATACGCAGTATTTT; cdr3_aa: CASSRPRTGNVRGTDTQYF
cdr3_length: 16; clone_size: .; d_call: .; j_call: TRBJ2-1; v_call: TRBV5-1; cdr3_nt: TGCGCCAGCAGCTTGTATCAGGGAAGCTCCTACAATGAGCAGTTCTTC; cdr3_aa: CASSLYQGSSYNEQFF
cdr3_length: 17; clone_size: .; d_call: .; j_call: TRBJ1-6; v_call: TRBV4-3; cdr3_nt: TGCGCCAGCAGCCAAGAGGTCCAGGGTATGAATAATTCACCCCTCCACTTT; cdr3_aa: CASSQEVQGMNNSPLHF
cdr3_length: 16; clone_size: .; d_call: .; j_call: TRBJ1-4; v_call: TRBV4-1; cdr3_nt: TGCGCCAGCAGCCACGAACTACAGGGTACTAATGAAAAACTGTTTTTT; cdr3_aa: CASSHELQGTNEKLFF
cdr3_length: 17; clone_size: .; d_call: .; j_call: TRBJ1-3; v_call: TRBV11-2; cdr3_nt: TGTGCCAGCAGCCTTTGGGGATCAGGGAGCTCTGGAAACACCATATATTTT; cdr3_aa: CASSLWGSGSSGNTIYF
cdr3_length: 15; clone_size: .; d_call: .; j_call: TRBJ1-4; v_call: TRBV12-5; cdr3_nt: TGTGCTAGTGGTTTGGGTTTTGGGGGTAATGAAAAACTGTTTTTT; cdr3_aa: CASGLGFGGNEKLFF
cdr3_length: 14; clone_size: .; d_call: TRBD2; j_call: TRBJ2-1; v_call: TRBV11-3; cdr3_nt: TGTGCCAGCAGCTTAAGCGGGGTTTACAATGAGCAGTTCTTC; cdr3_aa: CASSLSGVYNEQFF
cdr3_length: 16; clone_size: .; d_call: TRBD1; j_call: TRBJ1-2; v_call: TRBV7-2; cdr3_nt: TGTGCCAGCAGCTCCGATAGGGGACAGGGTGTACGTGGCTACACCTTC; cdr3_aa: CASSSDRGQGVRGYTF
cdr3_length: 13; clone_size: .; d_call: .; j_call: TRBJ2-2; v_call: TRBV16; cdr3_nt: TGTGCCAGCAGCCAACCGGGGGCCGGGGAGCTGTTTTTT; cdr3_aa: CASSQPGAGELFF
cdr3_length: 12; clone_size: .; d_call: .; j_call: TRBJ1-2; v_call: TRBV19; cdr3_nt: TGTGCCAGTAGTCCCAGGGTATATGGCTACACCTTC; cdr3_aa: CASSPRVYGYTF
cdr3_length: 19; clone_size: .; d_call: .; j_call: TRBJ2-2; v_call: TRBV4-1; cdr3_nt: TGCGCCAGCAGCCAATTAATTCCGGGACCACCTGGGAGCACCGGGGAGCTGTTTTTT; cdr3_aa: CASSQLIPGPPGSTGELFF
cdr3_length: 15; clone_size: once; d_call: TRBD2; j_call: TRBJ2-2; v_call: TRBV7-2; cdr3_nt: TGTGCCAGCAGATCCCAGCGGGGGGCGGGAGGGGAGCTGTTTTTT; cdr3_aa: CASRSQRGAGGELFF
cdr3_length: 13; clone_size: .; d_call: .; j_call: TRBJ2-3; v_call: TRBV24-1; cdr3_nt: TGTGCCACCAACGGGCGGGGTACAGATACGCAGTATTTT; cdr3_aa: CATNGRGTDTQYF
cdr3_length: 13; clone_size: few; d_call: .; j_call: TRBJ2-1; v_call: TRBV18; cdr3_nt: TGTGCCAGCTCACCGCTGGACTTGAATGAGCAGTTCTTC; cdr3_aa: CASSPLDLNEQFF
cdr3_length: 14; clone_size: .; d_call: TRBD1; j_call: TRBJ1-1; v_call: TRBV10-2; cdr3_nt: TGCGCCAGCAGTGACTCCGGGACAGGGGTTGCAGCTTTCTTT; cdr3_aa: CASSDSGTGVAAFF
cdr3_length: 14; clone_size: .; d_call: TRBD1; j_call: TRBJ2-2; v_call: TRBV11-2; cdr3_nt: TGTGCCAGCACCCGACAGGGAAACACCGGGGAGCTGTTTTTT; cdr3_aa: CASTRQGNTGELFF
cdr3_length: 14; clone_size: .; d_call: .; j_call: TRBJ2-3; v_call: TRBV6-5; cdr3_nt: TGTGCCAGCTCTTGGCAGGGGCCTATGGGCACGCAGTATTTT; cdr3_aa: CASSWQGPMGTQYF
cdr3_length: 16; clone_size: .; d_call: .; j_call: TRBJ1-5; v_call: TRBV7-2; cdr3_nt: TGTGCCAGCAGCGCCCGAGAGAGGGGCAGCGAGCAGCCCCAGCATTTT; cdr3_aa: CASSARERGSEQPQHF
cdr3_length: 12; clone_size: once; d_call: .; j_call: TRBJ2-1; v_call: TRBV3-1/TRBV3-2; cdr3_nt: TGTGCCAGCAGCCAAGTCCCCCATGAGCAGTTCTTC; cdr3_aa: CASSQVPHEQFF
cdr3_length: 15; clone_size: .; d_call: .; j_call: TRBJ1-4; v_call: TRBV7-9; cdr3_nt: TGTGCCAGCACCAATGAGGGGCTTCCAGGGGAAAAACTGTTTTTT; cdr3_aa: CASTNEGLPGEKLFF
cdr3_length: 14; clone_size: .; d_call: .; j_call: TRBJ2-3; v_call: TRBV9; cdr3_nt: TGTGCCAGCAGCGTAAAATCTGGGACAGATACGCAGTATTTT; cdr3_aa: CASSVKSGTDTQYF
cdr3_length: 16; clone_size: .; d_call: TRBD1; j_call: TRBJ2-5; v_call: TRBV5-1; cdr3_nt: TGCGCCAGCAGCCGTATGACAGGGGGGCCCCAAGAGACCCAGTACTTC; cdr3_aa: CASSRMTGGPQETQYF
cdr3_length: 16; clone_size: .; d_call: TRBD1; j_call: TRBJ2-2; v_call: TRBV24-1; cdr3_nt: TGTGCCACCAGTGACACGGGACAGGTCAGAGCCGGGGAGCTGTTTTTT; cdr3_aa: CATSDTGQVRAGELFF
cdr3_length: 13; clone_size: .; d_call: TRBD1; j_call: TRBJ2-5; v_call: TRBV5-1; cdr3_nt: TGCGCCAGCAGAACAGGGGGCCGGGAGACCCAGTACTTC; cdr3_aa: CASRTGGRETQYF
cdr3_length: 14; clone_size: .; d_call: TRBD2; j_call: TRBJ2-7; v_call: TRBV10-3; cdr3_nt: TGTGCCATCAGGGGGACTAGCGGGGACTACGAGCAGTACTTC; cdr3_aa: CAIRGTSGDYEQYF
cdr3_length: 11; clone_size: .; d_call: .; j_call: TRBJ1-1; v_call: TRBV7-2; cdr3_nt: TGTGCCAGCAGCTTAGGGGCAGTAGCTTTCTTT; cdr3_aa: CASSLGAVAFF
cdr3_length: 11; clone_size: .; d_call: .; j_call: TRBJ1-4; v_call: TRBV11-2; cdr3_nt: TGTGCCAGCAGCACCCGTGAAAAACTGTTTTTT; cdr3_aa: CASSTREKLFF
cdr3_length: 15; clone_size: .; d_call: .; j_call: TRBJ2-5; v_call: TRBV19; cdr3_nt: TGTGCCAGTGGCGAAGGACGGGGGTGGCAAGAGACCCAGTACTTC; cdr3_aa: CASGEGRGWQETQYF
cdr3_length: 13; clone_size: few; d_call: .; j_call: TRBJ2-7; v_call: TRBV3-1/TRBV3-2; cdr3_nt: TGTGCCAGCAGCCAATCTGGGTCGGGGGAGCAGTACTTC; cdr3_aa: CASSQSGSGEQYF
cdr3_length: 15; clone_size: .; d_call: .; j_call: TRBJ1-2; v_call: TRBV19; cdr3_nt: TGTGCCAGTAGTATAGGCTTCGGGCAGAACTATGGCTACACCTTC; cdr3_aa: CASSIGFGQNYGYTF
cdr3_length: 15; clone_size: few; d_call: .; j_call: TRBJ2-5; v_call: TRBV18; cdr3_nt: TGTGCCAGCTCACCACCGGGGGGCGAACGAGGGACCCAGTACTTC; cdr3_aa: CASSPPGGERGTQYF
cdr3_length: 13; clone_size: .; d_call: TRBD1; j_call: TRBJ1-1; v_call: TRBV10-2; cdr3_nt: TGCGCCAGCAGTGGTCAGGGGGGCACTGAAGCTTTCTTT; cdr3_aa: CASSGQGGTEAFF
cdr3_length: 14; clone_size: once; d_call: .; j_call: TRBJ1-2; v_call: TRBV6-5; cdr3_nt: TGTGCCAGCAGCCGGCGGGACTTACTAAGTGGCTACACCTTC; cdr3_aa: CASSRRDLLSGYTF
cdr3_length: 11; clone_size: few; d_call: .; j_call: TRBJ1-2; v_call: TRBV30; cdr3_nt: TGTGCCTGGAGTGTAGCGAGGACAGCTGCCTTC; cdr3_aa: CAWSVARTAAF
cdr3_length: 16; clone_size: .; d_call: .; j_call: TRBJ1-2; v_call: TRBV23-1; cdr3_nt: TGCGCCAGCAGTCAATCCACGGCCAGGGGCGGCTATGGCTACACCTTC; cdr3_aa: CASSQSTARGGYGYTF
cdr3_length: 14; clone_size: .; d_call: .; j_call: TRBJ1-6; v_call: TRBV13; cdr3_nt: TGTGCCAGCAGCTTAACTCGGGGGGACTCACCCCTCCACTTT; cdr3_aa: CASSLTRGDSPLHF
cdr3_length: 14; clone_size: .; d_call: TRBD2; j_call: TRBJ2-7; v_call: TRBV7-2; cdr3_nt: TGTGCCAGCAGCCCAGGGACTAGTGTCTACGAGCAGTACTTC; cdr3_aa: CASSPGTSVYEQYF
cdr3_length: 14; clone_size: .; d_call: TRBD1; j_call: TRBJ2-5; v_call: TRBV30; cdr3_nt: TGTGCCTGGAGCATGGGACAGCTCCAAGAGACCCAGTACTTC; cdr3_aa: CAWSMGQLQETQYF
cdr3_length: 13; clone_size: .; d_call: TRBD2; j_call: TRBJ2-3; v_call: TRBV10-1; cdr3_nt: TGCGCCAGCAACGGGGGGGAAACAGATACGCAGTATTTT; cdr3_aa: CASNGGETDTQYF
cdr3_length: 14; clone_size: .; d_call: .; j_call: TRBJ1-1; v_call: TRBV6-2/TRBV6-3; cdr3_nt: TGTGCCAGCAGTCTCCACACACGGAACACTGAAGCTTTCTTT; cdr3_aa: CASSLHTRNTEAFF
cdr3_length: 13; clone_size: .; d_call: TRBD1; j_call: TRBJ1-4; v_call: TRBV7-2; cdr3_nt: TGTGCCAGCAGTCGACAGGGGAATGAAAAACTGTTTTTT; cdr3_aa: CASSRQGNEKLFF